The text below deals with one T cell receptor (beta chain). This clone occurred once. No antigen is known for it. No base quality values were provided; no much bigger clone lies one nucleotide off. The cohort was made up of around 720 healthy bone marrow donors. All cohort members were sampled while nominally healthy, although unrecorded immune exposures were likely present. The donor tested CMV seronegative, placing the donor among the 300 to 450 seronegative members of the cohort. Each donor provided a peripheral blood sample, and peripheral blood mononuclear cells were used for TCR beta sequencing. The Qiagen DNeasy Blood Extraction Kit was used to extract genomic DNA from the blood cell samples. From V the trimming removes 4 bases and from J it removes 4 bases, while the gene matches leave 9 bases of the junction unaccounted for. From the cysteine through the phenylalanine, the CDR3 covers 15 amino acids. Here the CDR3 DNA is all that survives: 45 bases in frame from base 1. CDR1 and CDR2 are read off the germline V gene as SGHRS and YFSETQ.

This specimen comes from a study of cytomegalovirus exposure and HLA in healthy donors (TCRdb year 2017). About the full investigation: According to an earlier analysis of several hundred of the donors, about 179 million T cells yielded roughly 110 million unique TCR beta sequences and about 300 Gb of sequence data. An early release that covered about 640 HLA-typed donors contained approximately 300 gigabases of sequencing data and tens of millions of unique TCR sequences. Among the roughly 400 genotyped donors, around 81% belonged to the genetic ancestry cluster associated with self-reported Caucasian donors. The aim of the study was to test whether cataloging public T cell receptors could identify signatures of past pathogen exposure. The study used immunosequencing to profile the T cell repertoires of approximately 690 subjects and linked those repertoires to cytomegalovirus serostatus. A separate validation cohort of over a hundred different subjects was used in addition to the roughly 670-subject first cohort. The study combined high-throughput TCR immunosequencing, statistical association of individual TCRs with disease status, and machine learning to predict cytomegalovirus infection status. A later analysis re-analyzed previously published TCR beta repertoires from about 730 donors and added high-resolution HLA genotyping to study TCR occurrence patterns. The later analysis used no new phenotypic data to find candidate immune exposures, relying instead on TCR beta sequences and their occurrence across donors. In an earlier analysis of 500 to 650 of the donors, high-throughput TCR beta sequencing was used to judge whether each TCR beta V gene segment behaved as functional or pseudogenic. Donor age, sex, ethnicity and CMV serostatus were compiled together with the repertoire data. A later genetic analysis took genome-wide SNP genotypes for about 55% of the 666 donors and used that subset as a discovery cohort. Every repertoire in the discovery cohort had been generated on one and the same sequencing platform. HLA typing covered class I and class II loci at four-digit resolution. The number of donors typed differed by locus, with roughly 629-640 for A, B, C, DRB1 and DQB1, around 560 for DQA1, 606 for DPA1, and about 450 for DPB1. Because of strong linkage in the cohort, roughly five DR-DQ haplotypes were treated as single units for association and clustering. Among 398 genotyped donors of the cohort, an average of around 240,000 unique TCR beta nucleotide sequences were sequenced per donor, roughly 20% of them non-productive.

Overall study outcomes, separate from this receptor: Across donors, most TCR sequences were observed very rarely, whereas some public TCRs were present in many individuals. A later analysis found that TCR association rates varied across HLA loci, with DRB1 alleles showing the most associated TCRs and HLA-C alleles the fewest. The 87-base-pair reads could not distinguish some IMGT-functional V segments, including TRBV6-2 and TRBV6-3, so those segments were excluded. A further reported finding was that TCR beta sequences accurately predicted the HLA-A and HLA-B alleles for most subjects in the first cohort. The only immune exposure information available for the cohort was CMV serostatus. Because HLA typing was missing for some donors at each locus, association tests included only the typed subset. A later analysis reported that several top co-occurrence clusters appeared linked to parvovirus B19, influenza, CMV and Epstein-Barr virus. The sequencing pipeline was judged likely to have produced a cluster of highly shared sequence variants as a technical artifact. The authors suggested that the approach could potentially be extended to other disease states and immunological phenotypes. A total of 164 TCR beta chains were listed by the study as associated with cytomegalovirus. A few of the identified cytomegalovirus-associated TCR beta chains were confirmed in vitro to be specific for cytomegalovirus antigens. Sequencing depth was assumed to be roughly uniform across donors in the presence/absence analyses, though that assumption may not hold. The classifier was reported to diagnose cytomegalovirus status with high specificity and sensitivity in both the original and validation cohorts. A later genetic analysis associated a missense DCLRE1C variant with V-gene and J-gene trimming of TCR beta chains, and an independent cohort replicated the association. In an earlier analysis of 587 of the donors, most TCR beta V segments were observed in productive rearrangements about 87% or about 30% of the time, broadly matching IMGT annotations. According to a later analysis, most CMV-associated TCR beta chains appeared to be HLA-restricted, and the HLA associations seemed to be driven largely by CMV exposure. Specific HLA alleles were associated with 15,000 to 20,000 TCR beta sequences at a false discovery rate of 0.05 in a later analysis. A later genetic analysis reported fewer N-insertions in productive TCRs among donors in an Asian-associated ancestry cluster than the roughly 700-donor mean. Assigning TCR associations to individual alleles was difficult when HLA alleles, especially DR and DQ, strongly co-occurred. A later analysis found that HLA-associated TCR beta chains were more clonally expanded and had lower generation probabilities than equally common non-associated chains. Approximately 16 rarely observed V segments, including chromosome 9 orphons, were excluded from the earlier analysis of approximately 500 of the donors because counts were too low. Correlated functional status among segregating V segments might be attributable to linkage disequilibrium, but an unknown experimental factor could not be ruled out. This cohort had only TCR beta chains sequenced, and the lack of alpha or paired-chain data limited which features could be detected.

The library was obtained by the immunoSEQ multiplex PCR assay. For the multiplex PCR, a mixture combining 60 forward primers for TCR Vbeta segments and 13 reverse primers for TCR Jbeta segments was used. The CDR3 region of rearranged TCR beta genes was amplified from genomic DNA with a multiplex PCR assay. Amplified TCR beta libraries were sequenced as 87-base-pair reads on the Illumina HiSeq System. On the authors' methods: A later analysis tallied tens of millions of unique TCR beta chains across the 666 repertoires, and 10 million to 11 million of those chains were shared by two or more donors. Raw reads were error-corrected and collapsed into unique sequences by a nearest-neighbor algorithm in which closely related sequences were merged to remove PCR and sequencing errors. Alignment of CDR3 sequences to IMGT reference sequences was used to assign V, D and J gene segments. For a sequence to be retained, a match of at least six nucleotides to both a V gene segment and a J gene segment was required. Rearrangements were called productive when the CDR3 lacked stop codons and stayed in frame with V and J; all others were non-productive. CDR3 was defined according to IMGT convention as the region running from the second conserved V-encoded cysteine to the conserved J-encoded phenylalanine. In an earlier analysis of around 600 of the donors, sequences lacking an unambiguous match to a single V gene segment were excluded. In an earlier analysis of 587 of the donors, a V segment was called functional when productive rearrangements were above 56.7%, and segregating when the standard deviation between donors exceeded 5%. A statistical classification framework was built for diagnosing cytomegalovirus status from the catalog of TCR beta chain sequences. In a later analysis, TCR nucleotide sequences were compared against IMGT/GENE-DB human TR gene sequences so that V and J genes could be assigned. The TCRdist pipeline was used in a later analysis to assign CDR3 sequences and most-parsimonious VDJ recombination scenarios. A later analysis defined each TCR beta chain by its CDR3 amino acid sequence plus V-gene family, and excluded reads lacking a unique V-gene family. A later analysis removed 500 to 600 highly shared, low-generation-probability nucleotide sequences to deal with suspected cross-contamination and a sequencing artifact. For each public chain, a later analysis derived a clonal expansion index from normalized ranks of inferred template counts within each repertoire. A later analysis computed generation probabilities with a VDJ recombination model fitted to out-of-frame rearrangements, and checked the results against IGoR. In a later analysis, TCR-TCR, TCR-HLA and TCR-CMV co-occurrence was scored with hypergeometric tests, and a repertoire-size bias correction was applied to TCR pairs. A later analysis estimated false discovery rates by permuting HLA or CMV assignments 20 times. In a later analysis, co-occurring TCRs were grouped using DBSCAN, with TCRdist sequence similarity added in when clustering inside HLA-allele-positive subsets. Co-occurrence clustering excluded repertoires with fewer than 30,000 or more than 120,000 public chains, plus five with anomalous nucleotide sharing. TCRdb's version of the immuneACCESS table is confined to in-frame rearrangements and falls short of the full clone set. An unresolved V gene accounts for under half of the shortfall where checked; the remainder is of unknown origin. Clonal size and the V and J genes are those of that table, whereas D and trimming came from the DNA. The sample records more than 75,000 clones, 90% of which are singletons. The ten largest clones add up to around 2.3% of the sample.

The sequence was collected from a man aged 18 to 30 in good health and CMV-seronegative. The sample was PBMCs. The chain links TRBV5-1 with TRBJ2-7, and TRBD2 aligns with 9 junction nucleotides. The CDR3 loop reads CASSAEGGGAYEQYF. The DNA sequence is TGCGCCAGCAGCGCGGAAGGCGGGGGGGCATACGAGCAGTACTTC.